The rows below give T cell receptor beta chains drawn from one sample of a study of T cell responses to AZD1222 COVID-19 vaccine. The method was immunoSEQ multiplex PCR; TCRdb's version includes in-frame clones alone and lacks a portion of them. The data show about 120,000 clones, with more than 80% seen just once and roughly 5.7% held by the top ten. Sequencing used peripheral blood, obtained on day 0 of AZD1222 vaccination. These receptors all come from an adult in good health. The CDR3 runs from the conserved cysteine through the conserved F or W. Fields, in order: J gene, D gene, clone size, V gene, CDR3 protein, CDR3 DNA. D genes are given only for firm matches. Not all rows give a size; the values are once, few, many and, for expanded clones, a class.

TRBJ1-6,.,.,TRBV7-9,CASSETTGPPLHF,TGTGCCAGCAGCGAAACTACAGGGCCACCCCTCCACTTT
TRBJ1-2,.,.,TRBV10-3,CATLEEGRGITYGYTF,TGTGCCACCCTGGAGGAGGGCAGGGGAATTACATATGGCTACACCTTC
TRBJ2-2,.,.,TRBV7-3,CASRLFANTGELFF,TGTGCCAGCAGGCTATTCGCGAACACCGGGGAGCTGTTTTTT
TRBJ1-5,.,.,TRBV2,CASNERDRSQPQHF,TGTGCCAGCAATGAGAGGGACCGTAGTCAGCCCCAGCATTTT
TRBJ1-5,.,.,TRBV30,CAWSPDLNQPQHF,TGTGCCTGGAGCCCGGACCTTAATCAGCCCCAGCATTTT
TRBJ1-1,.,.,TRBV15,CATSGDYSEAFF,TGTGCCACCAGCGGGGACTACAGCGAAGCTTTCTTT
TRBJ1-1,TRBD1,.,TRBV27,CASSPPRGTGLTEAFF,TGTGCCAGCAGTCCCCCGCGCGGGACAGGGCTAACTGAAGCTTTCTTT
TRBJ2-3,.,.,TRBV5-1,CASSWGTDTDTQYF,TGCGCCAGCAGCTGGGGGACGGACACAGATACGCAGTATTTT
TRBJ2-1,TRBD1,.,TRBV5-1,CASSWGQGARNEQFF,TGCGCCAGCAGCTGGGGACAGGGGGCACGGAATGAGCAGTTCTTC
TRBJ2-3,.,.,TRBV7-2,CASSALGPDTQYF,TGTGCCAGCAGCGCACTAGGACCAGATACGCAGTATTTT
TRBJ2-3,.,.,TRBV30,CAWTRGDGRTDTQYF,TGTGCCTGGACCCGGGGCGACGGGAGAACAGATACGCAGTATTTT
TRBJ2-2,.,.,TRBV7-6,CASSLVLANTGELFF,TGTGCCAGCAGCTTAGTCCTAGCGAACACCGGGGAGCTGTTTTTT
TRBJ1-2,.,.,TRBV7-3,CASSPTTTGAINYGYTF,TGTGCCAGCAGCCCCACCACGACGGGGGCAATTAACTATGGCTACACCTTC
TRBJ1-5,.,.,TRBV6-6,CASSEDSSRNQPQHF,TGTGCCAGCAGTGAGGACAGCTCCCGCAATCAGCCCCAGCATTTT
TRBJ2-1,.,.,TRBV19,CASKGGRSRTYNEQFF,TGTGCCAGTAAAGGCGGGCGATCACGGACATACAATGAGCAGTTCTTC
TRBJ2-7,TRBD1,once,TRBV9,CASSVTSPGTGAPSSYEQYF,TGTGCCAGCAGCGTGACCTCACCCGGGACAGGGGCCCCTAGCTCCTACGAGCAGTACTTC
TRBJ2-5,.,.,TRBV6-2/TRBV6-3,CASSYNWRSQETQYF,TGTGCCAGCAGTTACAATTGGAGAAGCCAAGAGACCCAGTACTTC
TRBJ1-6,.,.,TRBV7-8,CASSLGGRNINSPLHF,TGTGCCAGCAGCTTAGGAGGCAGAAATATTAATTCACCCCTCCACTTT
TRBJ2-3,.,.,TRBV18,CASSPRPKTGSGTDTQYF,TGTGCCAGCTCACCACGTCCAAAAACAGGGAGTGGCACAGATACGCAGTATTTT
TRBJ1-5,.,.,TRBV7-9,CASSSGGGNQPQHF,TGTGCCAGCAGCTCCGGAGGCGGGAATCAGCCCCAGCATTTT
TRBJ1-4,.,.,TRBV18,CASSPAAEGEKLFF,TGTGCCAGCTCACCGGCGGCAGAGGGTGAAAAACTGTTTTTT
TRBJ2-1,.,few,TRBV7-9,CATQEANEQFF,TGTGCCACCCAAGAGGCTAATGAGCAGTTCTTC
TRBJ2-5,.,.,TRBV10-3,CAISESAGDPDQETQYF,TGTGCCATCAGTGAGTCGGCGGGTGACCCCGACCAAGAGACCCAGTACTTC
TRBJ2-3,.,.,TRBV19,CASRNDRPVDTQYF,TGTGCCAGTAGGAACGACCGACCCGTAGATACGCAGTATTTT
TRBJ2-1,TRBD1,.,TRBV4-1,CASSQGGTAYNEQFF,TGCGCCAGCAGCCAAGGAGGGACAGCCTACAATGAGCAGTTCTTC
TRBJ2-5,.,.,TRBV3-1/TRBV3-2,CASSHGGPQETQYF,TGTGCCAGCAGCCACGGGGGGCCCCAAGAGACCCAGTACTTC
TRBJ1-2,.,once,TRBV12-3/TRBV12-4,CASSSGLSHGYTF,TGTGCCAGCAGCTCGGGACTTAGCCATGGCTACACCTTC
TRBJ1-6,TRBD1,.,TRBV28,CASLQGSAYNSPLHF,TGTGCCAGTTTACAGGGGAGCGCCTATAATTCACCCCTCCACTTT
TRBJ2-2,.,.,TRBV19,CASSISPPTGELFF,TGTGCCAGTAGTATAAGTCCCCCCACCGGGGAGCTGTTTTTT
TRBJ1-3,.,.,TRBV5-6,CASSSSGRRGNTIYF,TGTGCCAGCAGCTCTTCCGGACGGCGAGGAAACACCATATATTTT
TRBJ1-5,.,.,TRBV28,CASSLRVRLTNQPQHF,TGTGCCAGCAGTCTTCGCGTTCGGCTGACCAATCAGCCCCAGCATTTT
TRBJ2-7,.,.,TRBV12-3/TRBV12-4,CASSLGYSYEQYF,TGTGCCAGCAGTCTAGGATACTCCTACGAGCAGTACTTC
TRBJ1-1,.,once,TRBV28,CASQTQLEAFF,TGTGCCAGTCAAACGCAACTTGAAGCTTTCTTT
TRBJ1-1,.,once,TRBV5-1,CASSLIGGSNTEAFF,TGCGCCAGCAGCTTGATAGGGGGTTCGAACACTGAAGCTTTCTTT
TRBJ1-1,.,.,TRBV28,CASSRPLTQNTEAFF,TGTGCCAGCAGTCGGCCGTTGACACAGAACACTGAAGCTTTCTTT
TRBJ2-1,.,.,TRBV6-6,CASSYSQVGRNEQFF,TGTGCCAGCAGTTACTCCCAGGTGGGGAGGAATGAGCAGTTCTTC
TRBJ2-2,.,.,TRBV5-6,CASSYISGFPGELFF,TGTGCCAGCAGCTATATATCGGGATTCCCCGGGGAGCTGTTTTTT
TRBJ1-4,.,.,TRBV30,CAWSQGGEKLFF,TGTGCCTGGTCGCAGGGCGGCGAAAAACTGTTTTTT
TRBJ2-7,.,.,TRBV6-5,CASRALNYEQYF,TGTGCCAGCCGGGCGTTGAACTACGAGCAGTACTTC
TRBJ2-5,.,.,TRBV6-5,CACYEAVRQETQYF,TGTGCCTGCTATGAGGCGGTACGTCAAGAGACCCAGTACTTC
TRBJ1-1,.,.,TRBV7-2,CASSLGWGMGGYNTEAFF,TGTGCCAGCAGCTTAGGGTGGGGGATGGGAGGTTACAACACTGAAGCTTTCTTT
TRBJ1-5,.,.,TRBV6-5,CASRYRVGQPQHF,TGTGCCAGCAGGTACAGGGTTGGTCAGCCCCAGCATTTT
TRBJ2-7,TRBD1,.,TRBV9,CASSPQTNRDRDEQYF,TGTGCCAGCAGCCCACAAACGAACCGGGACAGGGATGAGCAGTACTTC
TRBJ1-2,.,.,TRBV12-3/TRBV12-4,CASSSGRGIATF,TGTGCCAGCAGTTCGGGACGGGGCATCGCAACCTTC
TRBJ2-7,.,.,TRBV20-1,CSASRANEQYF,TGCAGTGCTTCCCGGGCGAACGAGCAGTACTTC